The 25 T cell receptor beta chains in this list originate from one sample, sequenced in a study of T cell clonotyping in hematopoietic cell transplantation. The sample's time point: recipient sample about 28 days before transplant, after cytoreduction. The repertoire was sequenced with immunoSEQ multiplex PCR; TCRdb's copy has only in-frame clones and lacks some. The data show tens of thousands of clones, 96% seen once. The specimen comprised peripheral blood mononuclear cells, sampled before stem cell transplant. The source of these receptors is a woman in her forties or fifties with acute myeloid leukemia. Some clones in this sample may be carry-over from other donors' samples.

The rearrangement links TRBV6-4 to TRBJ1-6; unclear D gene. CDR1 and CDR2 (germline): MRHNA, SNTAGT. The CDR3 is 13 amino acids. V was pared by 3 bases and J by 10 bases, with 10 bases between. The DNA of the CDR3 is TGTGCCAGCAGTGAGAAACAAGGGTCACCCCTCCACTTT. Protein: CASSEKQGSPLHF.

V and J are TRBV6-1 and TRBJ2-7; possibly TRBD1 for D (6 bases). CDR1 is MNHNS, CDR2 SASEGT, per germline. V lost 2 bases, J lost 0 bases, and 8 bases lay in between. There are 14 residues in the CDR3. As DNA, the CDR3 is TGTGCCAGCAGTGAAAGGGACACCTCCTACGAGCAGTACTTC. Amino acid sequence: CASSERDTSYEQYF.

The J gene is TRBJ2-3, the V gene TRBV20-1, with D hard to call. V gave up 4 bases and J gave up 5 bases, with 7 bases separating them. The CDR3 contains 11 residues. The germline gives CDR1 DFQATT, CDR2 SNEGSKA (reference sequence). CDR3 bases: TGCAGTGCTACAACCGAAGATACGCAGTATTTT. Amino acids: CSATTEDTQYF.

DNA of the CDR3: TGCAGCGTTGATGGTGAGACCGAGGTCCCGAACTATGGCTACACCTTC. Residues: CSVDGETEVPNYGYTF. The chain recombines TRBV29-1 with TRBJ1-2; D gene unclear. The CDR3 spans 16 residues. From germline, CDR1 is SQVTM and CDR2 ANQGSEA. Trimming left V 3 bases short and J 2 bases short, with 19 bases between.

CDR3 DNA: TGTGCCAGCAGGGCGGACAGGGATCGATATGGCTACACCTTC. It translates to CASRADRDRYGYTF. The V and J genes are TRBV2 and TRBJ1-2; 8 nucleotides align to TRBD1. Germline assignment: CDR1 SNHLY and CDR2 FYNNEI. This CDR3 has 14 amino acids. Trimming at V came to 6 bases and at J to 5 bases, leaving 8 bases not matched to a gene.

The V and J genes are TRBV11-2 and TRBJ1-6, with D perhaps matching TRBD1 (5 bases). The CDR3 runs to 16 residues. Germline V gene sequence: CDR1 SGHAT, CDR2 FQNNGV. V was clipped by 5 bases and J by 0 bases, with 11 bases between them. The CDR3 protein is CASSRTPSSYNSPLHF. CDR3 DNA sequence: TGTGCCAGCAGCCGGACACCGAGCTCCTATAATTCACCCCTCCACTTT.

The gene calls are TRBV11-3 and TRBJ2-3; 8 bases map to TRBD1. V dropped 1 base and J dropped 2; count of bases not matched to a gene: 5. This CDR3 is built from 16 residues. Germline lookup yields CDR1 SGHNT and CDR2 YENEEA. The CDR3: CASSLGDRGSTDTQYF. The CDR3 DNA sequence: TGTGCCAGCAGCTTAGGCGACAGGGGATCCACAGATACGCAGTATTTT.

This clone was picked up one time. V and J are TRBV30 and TRBJ2-2; tentatively, D is TRBD1 (6 bases). V dropped 4 bases and J dropped 4 bases, with 10 bases sitting between them. CDR3 length equals 13 residues. Looked up from germline, CDR1 is GTSNPN and CDR2 is SVGIG (reference sequence). CDR3 nucleotide sequence: TGTGCCTGGACCCGACAGGCCACCGGGGAGCTGTTTTTT. The encoded protein is CAWTRQATGELFF.

This sequence joins TRBV29-1 and TRBJ1-1; no firm D call. Germline CDR1 reads SQVTM; CDR2 reads ANQGSEA. The CDR3 is 13 residues long. Trimming left V 4 bases short and J 1 base short, with 10 bases between. Here the CDR3 reads CSVVAQTNTEAFF. For the CDR3, the DNA is TGCAGCGTTGTTGCGCAGACGAACACTGAAGCTTTCTTT. Filled out from reference TRBV29-1 and TRBJ1-1, the complete variable domain reads SAVISQKPSRDICQRGTSLTIQCQVDSQVTMMFWYRQQPGQSLTLIATANQGSEATYESGFVIDKFPISRPNLTFSTLTVSNMSPEDSSIYLCSVVAQTNTEAFFGQGTRLTVV.

The chain is built from TRBV27 and TRBJ1-2; 8 nucleotides match TRBD1. The length of the CDR3 is 13 residues. CDR1 and CDR2 (germline): MNHEY, SMNVEV (reference sequence). V lost 7 bases, J lost 7 bases, and 8 bases stayed unmatched. In DNA form, the CDR3 reads TGTGCCAGCACCCCCGGACAGGGTGGTGGCTACACCTTC. This codes for CASTPGQGGGYTF.

The chain combines TRBV30 with TRBJ2-2; 11 bases fit TRBD2. V lost 3 bases and J lost 6; bases outside the gene matches: 3. Germline V gene lookup returns CDR1 GTSNPN and CDR2 SVGIG (reference sequence). This CDR3 comprises 14 residues. The CDR3 bases are TGTGCCTGGAGGACTAGCGGGGTCGCCGGGGAGCTGTTTTTT. Its protein is CAWRTSGVAGELFF.

The genes are TRBV2 and TRBJ2-7, with 7 bases lining up with TRBD2. This CDR3 has 16 residues. CDR1 SNHLY and CDR2 FYNNEI come from the germline V gene. The junction had 6 bases not matched to a gene; V was cut back by 1 base and J by 0 bases. The CDR3 region has the DNA TGTGCCAGCAGTGAAGGGCCCCTAGCGGTCTCCTACGAGCAGTACTTC. Translated, it gives CASSEGPLAVSYEQYF.

The chain links TRBV5-6 to TRBJ1-4; D gene ambiguous. The CDR3 loop spans 14 amino acids. V shed 5 bases and J shed 8 bases, with 16 bases lying between them. Germline CDR1 reads SGHDT; CDR2 reads YYEEEE. Here the CDR3 reads CASSQTAVQEKLFF. For the CDR3, the DNA is TGTGCCAGCAGTCAGACCGCGGTCCAGGAAAAACTGTTTTTT.

The chain joins TRBV7-2 to TRBJ1-5, with D possibly TRBD1 on 5 matching bases. V lost 5 bases and J lost 1, with 12 bases in between. The length of the CDR3 is 15 residues. Germline values: CDR1 SGHTA, CDR2 FQGNSA. The CDR3 region has the DNA TGTGCCAGCAGCCCGGGGGGTAGGAGCAATCAGCCCCAGCATTTT. Translating it yields CASSPGGRSNQPQHF.

This clone was found once. The V gene is TRBV6-1, the J gene TRBJ2-1; 9 bases map to TRBD1. The germline V gene encodes CDR1 MNHNS and CDR2 SASEGT. V lost 2 bases and J lost 3; bases outside the gene matches: 5. The CDR3 is 16 residues long. This CDR3 reads CASSEFGTGFYNEQFF. The CDR3 bases are TGTGCCAGCAGTGAATTCGGGACAGGGTTCTACAATGAGCAGTTCTTC.

This rearrangement joins TRBV5-1 to TRBJ2-1, with D tentatively TRBD2 (6 bases). Germline-derived CDR1 and CDR2 are SGHRS and YFSETQ. This CDR3 comprises 14 residues. The ends were cut back, 0 bases at V and 4 bases at J, with 8 bases in the middle. CDR3 coding DNA: TGCGCCAGCAGCTTGGAACTAGCATACAATGAGCAGTTCTTC. Translating gives CASSLELAYNEQFF.

The chain is built from TRBV7-2 and TRBJ2-5; D might be TRBD1 or TRBD2, each matching 6 bases. CDR1 and CDR2 (germline): SGHTA, FQGNSA. The CDR3 is 15 residues long. V lost 4 bases to trimming and J lost 2 bases, with 14 bases between them. CDR3 nucleotide sequence: TGTGCCAGCAGCTATCAATTAGGGGGGCAAGAGACCCAGTACTTC. Its translation: CASSYQLGGQETQYF.

The chain uses TRBV29-1 and TRBJ1-3, with D perhaps TRBD1 (5 bases). Trimming took off 5 bases at V and 4 bases at J, with 12 bases between the two ends. Looked up from germline, CDR1 is SQVTM and CDR2 is ANQGSEA. The CDR3 is made up of 13 amino acids. Written as DNA, the CDR3 is TGCAGCGTTCTCGAGGGGAGCGGAAACACCATATATTTT. Amino acid sequence: CSVLEGSGNTIYF.

V is TRBV9 and J is TRBJ1-1; D unclear. V gave up 3 bases and J gave up 1 base, with 7 bases separating them. The CDR3 consists of 13 residues. Germline lookup yields CDR1 SGDLS and CDR2 YYNGEE. The CDR3 region is CASSGEWNTEAFF. CDR3 nucleotide sequence: TGTGCCAGCAGCGGAGAATGGAACACTGAAGCTTTCTTT.

This clone was counted once. The V and J genes are TRBV9 and TRBJ1-5; a possible D gene is TRBD1 (5 bases). The length of the CDR3 is 14 residues. In germline, CDR1 is SGDLS, CDR2 YYNGEE. The V end lost 0 bases, the J end lost 8 bases, and 12 bases lay between the germline ends. In DNA, the CDR3 is TGTGCCAGCAGCGTAGGGGACGGTCCCGAGCCCCAGCATTTT. This encodes CASSVGDGPEPQHF.

In this sample, this clone turned up once. The chain uses TRBV6-6 and TRBJ1-2; the D is unclear. CDR1 and CDR2 (germline): MNHNY, SVGAGI (reference sequence). V lost 0 bases, J lost 8 bases, and 13 bases lay in between. This CDR3 spans 14 amino acids. CDR3 DNA sequence: TGTGCCAGCAGTTACTCGCAGGTCACAAGAGGCTACACCTTC. The encoded protein is CASSYSQVTRGYTF.

This rearrangement joins TRBV6-1 to TRBJ1-1; D not resolved. The CDR3 totals 12 residues. V was shortened by 6 bases and J by 10 bases, with 15 bases between the two germline ends. The germline V gene has CDR1 MNHNS and CDR2 SASEGT. This CDR3 is CASSELAGVAFF. CDR3 DNA: TGTGCCAGCAGCGAGCTTGCCGGGGTAGCTTTCTTT.

The chain links TRBV6-1 to TRBJ2-7; D ambiguous. Per germline, CDR1 MNHNS and CDR2 SASEGT. Trimming removed 6 bases at V and 3 bases at J, with 12 bases between. This CDR3 comprises 13 residues. CDR3: CASSRDQFYEQYF. As DNA, the CDR3 is TGTGCCAGCAGCCGCGACCAATTCTACGAGCAGTACTTC.

The chain couples TRBV28 to TRBJ2-7; no reliable D call. Trimming stripped 4 bases from V and 3 bases from J, with 4 bases between. The germline V gene encodes CDR1 MDHEN and CDR2 SYDVKM. This CDR3 is built from 11 residues. The CDR3 DNA sequence: TGTGCCAGCAGTTCGTACTACGAGCAGTACTTC. As protein: CASSSYYEQYF. Variable domain in full (rest from reference TRBV28 and TRBJ2-7): DVKVTQSSRYLVKRTGEKVFLECVQDMDHENMFWYRQDPGLGLRLIYFSYDVKMKEKGDIPEGYSVSREKKERFSLILESASTNQTSMYLCASSSYYEQYFGPGTRLTVT.

The genes are TRBV5-1 and TRBJ1-3; 9 positions match TRBD1. The CDR3 has 15 residues. The trim removed 4 bases at V and 0 bases at J, leaving 2 bases unmatched. CDR1 SGHRS and CDR2 YFSETQ come from the germline V gene. The chain's CDR3 is CASSLQGASGNTIYF. The CDR3 DNA reads as TGCGCCAGCAGCCTACAGGGGGCCTCTGGAAACACCATATATTTT.